This is a list of T cell receptor beta chains from one sample in a study of blood T cell repertoires in COVID-19. TCRdb's copy holds only in-frame clones and misses some; the assay was immunoSEQ multiplex PCR. In the table there are over 400,000 clones, roughly nine tenths of which are singletons. The specimen was PBMCs or T cells enriched from blood (not recorded which). The receptors were sampled from a woman aged 55-75 years who had recovered from COVID-19. CDR3s include the opening cysteine and the closing phenylalanine or tryptophan. Fields, in order: D gene, clone size, V gene, J gene, CDR3 protein, CDR3 DNA. D genes are given only for firm matches. Size is stated for part of the rows, as once, few or many counts, or as a class when the clone is expanded.

d_gene: -
abundance: -
v_gene: TRBV3-1/TRBV3-2
j_gene: TRBJ1-2
CDR3aa: CASSQATNYGYTF
CDR3nt: TGTGCCAGCAGCCAAGCAACAAACTATGGCTACACCTTC

d_gene: TRBD1
abundance: -
v_gene: TRBV4-1
j_gene: TRBJ1-2
CDR3aa: CASSQAGQGWNQYGYTF
CDR3nt: TGCGCCAGCAGCCAAGCTGGACAGGGGTGGAACCAATATGGCTACACCTTC

d_gene: -
abundance: -
v_gene: TRBV7-2
j_gene: TRBJ1-6
CDR3aa: CASSLAAGLRSPLHF
CDR3nt: TGTGCCAGCAGCTTAGCAGCGGGTCTTCGCTCACCCCTCCACTTT

d_gene: -
abundance: -
v_gene: TRBV6-1
j_gene: TRBJ2-4
CDR3aa: CASSEFVADKNIQYF
CDR3nt: TGTGCCAGCAGTGAATTTGTGGCAGACAAAAACATTCAGTACTTC

d_gene: -
abundance: -
v_gene: TRBV27
j_gene: TRBJ2-7
CDR3aa: CASSLGQGREQYF
CDR3nt: TGTGCCAGCAGTTTAGGGCAGGGTAGGGAGCAGTACTTC

d_gene: TRBD1
abundance: -
v_gene: TRBV19
j_gene: TRBJ1-2
CDR3aa: CASRRWTGGDYGYTF
CDR3nt: TGTGCCAGTAGGAGGTGGACAGGGGGCGACTATGGCTACACCTTC

d_gene: -
abundance: -
v_gene: TRBV29-1
j_gene: TRBJ2-3
CDR3aa: CSVDRGADTQYF
CDR3nt: TGCAGCGTTGATCGCGGGGCGGATACGCAGTATTTT

d_gene: -
abundance: -
v_gene: TRBV5-6
j_gene: TRBJ1-2
CDR3aa: CASSGALTPNYGYTF
CDR3nt: TGTGCCAGCAGCGGTGCTTTGACACCTAACTATGGCTACACCTTC

d_gene: TRBD1
abundance: -
v_gene: TRBV3-1/TRBV3-2
j_gene: TRBJ1-6
CDR3aa: CASSQGQGLPPLHF
CDR3nt: TGTGCCAGCAGCCAAGGACAGGGGCTTCCACCCCTCCACTTT

d_gene: -
abundance: once
v_gene: TRBV19
j_gene: TRBJ1-4
CDR3aa: CASSSRTDWSNEKLFF
CDR3nt: TGTGCCAGTAGTTCGCGGACAGATTGGAGTAATGAAAAACTGTTTTTT

d_gene: TRBD1
abundance: -
v_gene: TRBV9
j_gene: TRBJ2-7
CDR3aa: CASSVFGTGNFYEQYF
CDR3nt: TGTGCCAGCAGCGTATTTGGGACAGGCAATTTCTACGAGCAGTACTTC

d_gene: TRBD1
abundance: once
v_gene: TRBV5-1
j_gene: TRBJ2-5
CDR3aa: CASSPTRDRGSETQYF
CDR3nt: TGCGCCAGCAGCCCCACCCGGGACAGGGGATCCGAGACCCAGTACTTC

d_gene: -
abundance: -
v_gene: TRBV24-1
j_gene: TRBJ2-3
CDR3aa: CATSDLPSPDSTDTQYF
CDR3nt: TGTGCCACCAGTGATTTGCCTAGCCCCGACAGCACAGATACGCAGTATTTT

d_gene: TRBD1
abundance: once
v_gene: TRBV2
j_gene: TRBJ2-3
CDR3aa: CASSLDRAVDTQYF
CDR3nt: TGTGCCAGCAGTTTAGACAGGGCGGTGGATACGCAGTATTTT

d_gene: -
abundance: once
v_gene: TRBV7-2
j_gene: TRBJ2-5
CDR3aa: CASSLVHRQETQYF
CDR3nt: TGTGCCAGCAGCTTAGTGCATCGGCAAGAGACCCAGTACTTC

d_gene: -
abundance: -
v_gene: TRBV28
j_gene: TRBJ1-2
CDR3aa: CASSPRGGGSNYGYTF
CDR3nt: TGTGCCAGCAGTCCCCGCGGGGGGGGGTCAAACTATGGCTACACCTTC

d_gene: -
abundance: -
v_gene: TRBV6-2/TRBV6-3
j_gene: TRBJ1-1
CDR3aa: CASSYPPTEAFF
CDR3nt: TGTGCCAGCAGTTACCCCCCAACTGAAGCTTTCTTT

d_gene: TRBD2
abundance: -
v_gene: TRBV10-3
j_gene: TRBJ2-5
CDR3aa: CAISDLAGFQETQYF
CDR3nt: TGTGCCATCAGTGACCTAGCGGGGTTCCAAGAGACCCAGTACTTC

d_gene: -
abundance: -
v_gene: TRBV5-8
j_gene: TRBJ1-6
CDR3aa: CASSLGQGLREPLHF
CDR3nt: TGTGCCAGCAGCTTGGGTCAGGGGTTAAGGGAACCCCTCCACTTT

d_gene: -
abundance: -
v_gene: TRBV19
j_gene: TRBJ1-2
CDR3aa: CASLGPNLYGYTF
CDR3nt: TGTGCCAGTTTGGGCCCAAATTTATATGGCTACACCTTC

d_gene: -
abundance: -
v_gene: TRBV5-1
j_gene: TRBJ1-1
CDR3aa: CASRLGTGGGNTEAFF
CDR3nt: TGCGCCAGCCGCTTAGGTACAGGTGGCGGTAACACTGAAGCTTTCTTT

d_gene: -
abundance: -
v_gene: TRBV28
j_gene: TRBJ1-1
CDR3aa: CASSLWSQVPRNTEAFF
CDR3nt: TGTGCCAGCAGTTTATGGTCACAGGTGCCCCGGAACACTGAAGCTTTCTTT

d_gene: -
abundance: -
v_gene: TRBV10-1
j_gene: TRBJ2-2
CDR3aa: CASSPRETGELFF
CDR3nt: TGCGCCAGCAGCCCTCGGGAGACCGGGGAGCTGTTTTTT

d_gene: TRBD1
abundance: -
v_gene: TRBV5-1
j_gene: TRBJ2-3
CDR3aa: CASSLVGTGDTDTQYF
CDR3nt: TGCGCCAGCAGCTTGGTTGGGACAGGGGACACAGATACGCAGTATTTT

d_gene: -
abundance: -
v_gene: TRBV9
j_gene: TRBJ1-6
CDR3aa: CASSVLNSPLHF
CDR3nt: TGTGCCAGCAGCGTCTTAAATTCACCCCTCCACTTT

d_gene: -
abundance: -
v_gene: TRBV5-1
j_gene: TRBJ2-3
CDR3aa: CASSLGGASSTDTQYF
CDR3nt: TGCGCCAGCAGCTTGGGTGGAGCCTCTAGCACAGATACGCAGTATTTT

d_gene: -
abundance: many
v_gene: TRBV24-1
j_gene: TRBJ1-3
CDR3aa: CATSDSDSSGNTIYF
CDR3nt: TGTGCCACCAGTGATTCGGACAGCTCTGGAAACACCATATATTTT

d_gene: TRBD2
abundance: -
v_gene: TRBV2
j_gene: TRBJ2-5
CDR3aa: CASSEWASGETGQYF
CDR3nt: TGTGCCAGCAGTGAATGGGCTAGCGGGGAAACAGGCCAGTACTTC